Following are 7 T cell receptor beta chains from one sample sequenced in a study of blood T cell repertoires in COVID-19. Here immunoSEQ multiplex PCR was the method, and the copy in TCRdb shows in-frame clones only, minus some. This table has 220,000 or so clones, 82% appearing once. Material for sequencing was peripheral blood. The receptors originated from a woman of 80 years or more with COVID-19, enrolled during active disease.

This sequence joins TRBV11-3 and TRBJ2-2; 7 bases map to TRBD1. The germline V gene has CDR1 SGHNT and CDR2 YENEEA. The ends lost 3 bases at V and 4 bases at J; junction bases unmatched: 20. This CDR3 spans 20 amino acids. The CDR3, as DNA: TGTGCCAGCAGCTTTCGACCTCGGGACAGTGGAAGGCGAGGCACCGGGGAGCTGTTTTTT. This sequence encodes CASSFRPRDSGRRGTGELFF.

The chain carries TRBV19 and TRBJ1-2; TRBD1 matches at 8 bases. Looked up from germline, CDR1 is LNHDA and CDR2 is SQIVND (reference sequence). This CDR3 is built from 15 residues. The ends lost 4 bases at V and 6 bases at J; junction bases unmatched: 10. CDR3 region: CASSRQTGERNGYTF. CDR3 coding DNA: TGTGCCAGTAGTAGACAGACAGGGGAGCGGAATGGCTACACCTTC. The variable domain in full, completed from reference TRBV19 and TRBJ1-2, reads DGGITQSPKYLFRKEGQNVTLSCEQNLNHDAMYWYRQDPGQGLRLIYYSQIVNDFQKGDIAEGYSVSREKKESFPLTVTSAQKNPTAFYLCASSRQTGERNGYTFGSGTRLTVV.

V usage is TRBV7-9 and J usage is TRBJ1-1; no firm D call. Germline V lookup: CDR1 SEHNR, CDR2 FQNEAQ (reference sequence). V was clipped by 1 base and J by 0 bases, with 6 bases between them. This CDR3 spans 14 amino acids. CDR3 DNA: TGTGCCAGCAGCTTAGTCAGTTTGAACACTGAAGCTTTCTTT. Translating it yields CASSLVSLNTEAFF.

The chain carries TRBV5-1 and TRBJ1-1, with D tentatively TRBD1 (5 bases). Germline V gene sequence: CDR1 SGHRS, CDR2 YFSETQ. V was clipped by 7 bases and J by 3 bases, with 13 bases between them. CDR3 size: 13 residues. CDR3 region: CASARTGDTEAFF. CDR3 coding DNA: TGCGCCAGCGCCAGGACGGGGGACACTGAAGCTTTCTTT.

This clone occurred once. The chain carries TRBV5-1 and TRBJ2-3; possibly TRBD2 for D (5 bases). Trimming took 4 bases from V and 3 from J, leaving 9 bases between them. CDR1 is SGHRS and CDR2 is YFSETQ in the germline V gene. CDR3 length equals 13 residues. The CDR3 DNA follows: TGCGCCAGCAGCGTGACTACGACAGATACGCAGTATTTT. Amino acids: CASSVTTTDTQYF.

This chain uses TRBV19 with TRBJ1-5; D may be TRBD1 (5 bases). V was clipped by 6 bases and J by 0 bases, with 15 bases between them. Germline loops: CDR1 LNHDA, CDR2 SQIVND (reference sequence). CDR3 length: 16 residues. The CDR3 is CASSSLPGDSNQPQHF. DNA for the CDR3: TGTGCCAGTAGCTCCCTCCCGGGGGATAGCAATCAGCCCCAGCATTTT.

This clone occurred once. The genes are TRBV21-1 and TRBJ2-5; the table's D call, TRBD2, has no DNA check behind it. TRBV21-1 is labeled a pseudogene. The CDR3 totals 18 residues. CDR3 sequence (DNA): TGTGCCAGCAACCCACGACGGACTAGCGGGGGGGGGCGAGAGACCCAGTACTTC. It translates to CASNPRRTSGGGRETQYF.